This T cell receptor beta chain was sequenced during a study of beta chain features in type 1 diabetes (dated by TCRdb to 2017 to 2018). About the study as a whole: No differences in mean age, gender distribution, total cell number or subset yield were found between patients and healthy donors. A total of 100 million to 140 million sorted cells were examined across all samples, and the number of cells per subset was strongly correlated with RNA yield. The study compared TCRB repertoires of sorted circulating CD4+ T cell subsets between recently diagnosed type 1 diabetes patients and matched healthy donors. Regulatory and stem cell-like memory subsets were isolated from only 8 patients and roughly 8 healthy donors, whereas naive and central memory subsets came from all 30 or so donors. The research as a whole found: Because the HLA sub-analyses included only small numbers of individuals, any influence of HLA type on TCRB rearrangement was left unresolved. Because cDNA rather than genomic DNA was sequenced, highly expressing activated cells could have been over-represented, although no difference in activation and CD3 levels was found between groups. In all four CD4+ subsets, TCRB CDR3 length was moderately but significantly shorter in type 1 diabetes patients. Shorter templates might have been favored by PCR, but patient and control samples were amplified and corrected together, so both groups would have been affected equally by any skew. Naive, central memory and regulatory TCRB repertoires appeared more similar among patients than among healthy donors. At VDJ recombination sites, type 1 diabetes patients had fewer insertions and more deleted nucleotides, which implies abnormalities in thymic rearrangement.

This clone has more than one count but fewer than ten. Its binding antigen is unknown. Base qualities are missing; no much larger clone stands one base away. At the DNA level, this CDR3 is encoded by other sequences in the same sample as well. The entire amount of isolated RNA was reverse transcribed using the High Capacity cDNA Reverse Transcription Kit, so the sequenced TCRB transcripts were expressed ones. Naive, central memory and regulatory T cell samples underwent deep immunoSEQ sequencing, averaging about 3.57 million total reads per sample. After sorted cells were lysed in RLT buffer, RNA was extracted with DNase-treated RNeasy Micro or Mini kits, with the choice depending on cell number. Each cell subset was processed on its own to prevent cross-contamination, while patient and healthy donor samples were processed together. The immunoSEQ multiplex PCR was used to amplify TCRB sequences from cDNA, generating 87-bp fragments that spanned the CDR3 region. Sequencing of the amplicons was done on the Illumina HiSeq platform. On the authors' methods: PCR bias was corrected computationally using synthetic template baselines, and reads within Hamming distance 2 were collapsed, with unmergeable singletons discarded. Reads were aligned against IMGT so that V, D and J genes, CDR3 length and insertions or deletions at six rearrangement sites could be assigned. Within each subset, clonotype counts were normalized to sorted cell number, and only after that were true diversity and Gini coefficients computed with the tcR R package. The overlap coefficient, calculated on TCRB nucleotide sequences, was used to measure repertoire sharing. As a proxy for the pre-selection repertoire, out-of-frame TCRB sequences from naive cells were analyzed. Imported from immuneACCESS, the table was reduced by TCRdb to in-frame sequences with V and J called. These copies leave out some clones; in studies compared against another copy, an unresolved V gene accounts for under half, and the cause of the remainder is not known. The V and J calls and clone size come from that table; D and trimming were worked out from the DNA. This sample is represented by over 200,000 clones; approximately 11% of them were singletons. Of the sample, more than 0.015% falls within the top ten clones.

From its cysteine to its phenylalanine, the CDR3 spans 14 amino acids. Just CDR3 DNA is preserved here, 42 bases in frame from base 1. In the germline V gene, CDR1 corresponds to SGDLS and CDR2 to YYNGEE. V loses 2 bases, J loses 0 bases, and the germline ends lie 7 bases apart. From each donor, a single peripheral blood sample of about 100 mL on average was drawn into heparinised tubes. Naive, central memory, regulatory and stem cell-like memory CD4+ T cells were sorted on a BD FACSAria II using a panel including CD45RO, CCR7, CD25, CD127, CD95 and CD27. Every sorted population had a purity above 95%. Right away, PBMCs were isolated by Lymphoprep density gradient centrifugation and were stained directly, with no culture step. So that batch effects would be minimized, each experiment stained and sorted samples in pairs, pairing one healthy donor with one patient.

The V and J segments used are TRBV9 and TRBJ2-3; possibly the D gene is TRBD2, per 6 matching bases. The clonotype originates from a man aged 25 to 40 with type 1 diabetes. Sample: naive CD4+ T cells from blood. In the paper's terms, the cell subset or site label means: true naive CD4+ T cells. The CDR3 region has the sequence CASSVSGSTDTQYF. The DNA reads TGTGCCAGCAGCGTTAGCGGAAGCACAGATACGCAGTATTTT.